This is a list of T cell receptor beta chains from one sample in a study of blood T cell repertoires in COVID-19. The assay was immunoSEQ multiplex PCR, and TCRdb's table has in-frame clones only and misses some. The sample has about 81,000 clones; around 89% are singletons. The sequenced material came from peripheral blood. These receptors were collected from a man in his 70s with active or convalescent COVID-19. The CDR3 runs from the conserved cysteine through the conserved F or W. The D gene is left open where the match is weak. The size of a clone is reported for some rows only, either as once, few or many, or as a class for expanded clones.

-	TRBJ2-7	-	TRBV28	TGTGCCAGCAGTCCCAGGGTAGGGGAGCAGTACTTC	CASSPRVGEQYF
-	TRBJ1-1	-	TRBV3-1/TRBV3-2	TGTGCCAGCAGCCACCTTGCCGGGGTACGATTGGAAGCTTTCTTT	CASSHLAGVRLEAFF
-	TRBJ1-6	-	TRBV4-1	TGCGCCAGCAGCCAAGATGGTACAGCCCATAATTCACCCCTCCACTTT	CASSQDGTAHNSPLHF
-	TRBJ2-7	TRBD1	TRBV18	TGTGCCAGCTCGCCCCGGGACAGAAACTCCTACGAGCAGTACTTC	CASSPRDRNSYEQYF
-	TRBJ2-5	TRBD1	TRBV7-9	TGTGCCAGCAGCTTAGGAAGACAGGGGGCCTACCAAGAGACCCAGTACTTC	CASSLGRQGAYQETQYF
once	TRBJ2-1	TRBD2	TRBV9	TGTGCCAGCAGCGTAGTAGGGACTAGCGGGGGGAACTCCTACAATGAGCAGTTCTTC	CASSVVGTSGGNSYNEQFF
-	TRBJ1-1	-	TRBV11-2	TGTGCCAGCAGCTTATCCCAGGGCAACACTGAAGCTTTCTTT	CASSLSQGNTEAFF
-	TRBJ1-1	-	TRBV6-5	TGTGCCAGCAGAGGGCAGGGATGGTCCGGCACTGAAGCTTTCTTT	CASRGQGWSGTEAFF
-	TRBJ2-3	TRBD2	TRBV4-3	TGCGCCAGCAGCCAAGAATGGGCACCCGGGCTAGCGGTACGAGCAGATACGCAGTATTTT	CASSQEWAPGLAVRADTQYF
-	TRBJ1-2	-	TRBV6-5	TGTGCCAGCAGTTACTCGCGGGGCAACTATGGCTACACCTTC	CASSYSRGNYGYTF
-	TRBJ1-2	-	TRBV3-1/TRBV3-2	TGTGCCAGCAGCCAAGAACTACGAGGAGCTAACTATGGCTACACCTTC	CASSQELRGANYGYTF
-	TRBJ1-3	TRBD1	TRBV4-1	TGCGCCAGCAGCCAAGGGACAGGGAAAGGAAACACCATATATTTT	CASSQGTGKGNTIYF
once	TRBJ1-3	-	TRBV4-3	TGCGCCAGCAGCCAAGATCTCCCGACCTTTGACAGTCCCGGAAACACCATATATTTT	CASSQDLPTFDSPGNTIYF
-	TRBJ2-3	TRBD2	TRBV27	TGTGCCAGCAGTTTTCTGGGACTAGCGGGGGGCACAGATACGCAGTATTTT	CASSFLGLAGGTDTQYF
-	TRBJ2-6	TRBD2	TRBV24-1	TGTGCCACCAGTGCCGGCCAGCGGGGGGCCTCTGGGGCCAACGTCCTGACTTTC	CATSAGQRGASGANVLTF
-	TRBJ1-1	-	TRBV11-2	TGTGCCAGCAGCTTAGCAGGGAACACTGAAGCTTTCTTT	CASSLAGNTEAFF
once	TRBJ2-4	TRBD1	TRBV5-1	TGCGCCAGCAGCGCCGGGACAGGGTCGGCCATTCAGTACTTC	CASSAGTGSAIQYF
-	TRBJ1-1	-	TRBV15	TGTGCCACCAGCAGCCCCGGGACTCCACATATGGGAGCTTTCTTT	CATSSPGTPHMGAFF
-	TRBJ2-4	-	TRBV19	TGTGCCAGTAGTATTGGGACTGATACAAACATTCAGTACTTC	CASSIGTDTNIQYF
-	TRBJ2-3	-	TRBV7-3	TGTGCCAGCAGCTTTGGTAGACTAAGCACAGATACGCAGTATTTT	CASSFGRLSTDTQYF
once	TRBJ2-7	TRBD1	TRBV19	TGTGCCAGTAGTATAGATGGCGGGACAGGTATCTACGAGCAGTACTTC	CASSIDGGTGIYEQYF
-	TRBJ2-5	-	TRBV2	TGTGCCAGCAGCCGACAGATCCAAGAGACCCAGTACTTC	CASSRQIQETQYF
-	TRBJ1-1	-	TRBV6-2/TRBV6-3	TGTGCCAGCAGTCCCAGTAATTTCGTCCTGAACACTGAAGCTTTCTTT	CASSPSNFVLNTEAFF
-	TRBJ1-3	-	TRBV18	TGTGCCAGCATCCGAGGGGGCTCTGGAAACACCATATATTTT	CASIRGGSGNTIYF
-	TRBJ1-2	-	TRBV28	TGTGCCAGCAGTTTCTTAGCGGGTGACTATGGCTACACCTTC	CASSFLAGDYGYTF
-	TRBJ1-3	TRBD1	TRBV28	TGTGCCAGCAGTGCCGACAGGGGGCTCGAAGCTGGAAACACCATATATTTT	CASSADRGLEAGNTIYF
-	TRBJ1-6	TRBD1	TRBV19	TGTGCCAGTAGTATAGGATTGACAGGGGTCGGTTCACCCCTCCACTTT	CASSIGLTGVGSPLHF
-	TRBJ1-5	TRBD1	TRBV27	TGTGCCAGCAGTCCCAAGGGACAGGGTTTGGGCAATCAGCCCCAGCATTTT	CASSPKGQGLGNQPQHF
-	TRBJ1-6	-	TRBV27	TGTGCCAGCAGTCCCCTGCAGGGGCTTGGTTCACCCCTCCACTTT	CASSPLQGLGSPLHF
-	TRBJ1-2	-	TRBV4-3	TGCGCCAGCAGCCAAGGGAGAGGGAGCGATGGCTACACCTTC	CASSQGRGSDGYTF
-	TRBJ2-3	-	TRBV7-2	TGTGCCAGCAGCTCGACTAGATACACAGATACGCAGTATTTT	CASSSTRYTDTQYF
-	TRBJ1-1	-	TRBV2	TGTGCCAGCAGCGGGGATGAATTTCTGAACACTGAAGCTTTCTTT	CASSGDEFLNTEAFF
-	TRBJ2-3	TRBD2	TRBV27	TGTGCCAGCAGTCCAACCGGGACTAGGGGCACAGATACGCAGTATTTT	CASSPTGTRGTDTQYF
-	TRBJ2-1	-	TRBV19	TGTGCCACCGCCGCTGCGGGCTACAATGAGCAGTTCTTC	CATAAAGYNEQFF
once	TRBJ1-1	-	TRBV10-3	TGTGCCAGCAAAACGGAGGGGTCGAACACTGAAGCTTTCTTT	CASKTEGSNTEAFF
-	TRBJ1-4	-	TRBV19	TGTGCCAGTAGCCCCTCAAAGACAGGCCGCGATGAAAAACTGTTTTTT	CASSPSKTGRDEKLFF
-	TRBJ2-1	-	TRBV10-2	TGCGCCAGCAGGCAGGGGAACTTGAATGAGCAGTTCTTC	CASRQGNLNEQFF
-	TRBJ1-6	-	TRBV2	TGTGCCACCCAAGCCCAGACAGGAAACCTTTCACCCCTCCACTTT	CATQAQTGNLSPLHF